These 22 T cell receptor beta chains came from one sample sequenced in a study of T cells after yellow fever vaccination. MiXCR, applied by TCRdb to the 5' RACE reads, yields one record per CDR3 protein. The table has around 50,000 distinct CDR3 sequences, roughly 7.5% seen once. The input for sequencing was CD8+ T cells sorted from PBMCs, taken around 15 days after the first yellow fever vaccination. The origin of the receptors is a man younger than 35 who received the YFV17D yellow fever vaccine.

Ten or more counts support this clonotype. This chain uses TRBV6-5 with TRBJ2-5; tentatively, D is TRBD1 (6 bases). The germline V gene has CDR1 MNHEY and CDR2 SVGAGI. The length of the CDR3 is 14 residues. V was trimmed by 7 bases and J by 5 bases, leaving 17 bases between them. CDR3 DNA sequence: TGTGCCAGCAACGTACGAGGGGGTGGGGAGACCCAGTACTTC. Amino acids: CASNVRGGGETQYF.

A remark on this clonotype: This may stem from a read error, because a much larger clone lies one nucleotide away. The rearrangement uses TRBV12-3 or TRBV12-4 and TRBJ2-1; D is possibly TRBD1 (5 bases). V shed 6 bases and J shed 5 bases, with 11 bases lying between them. The CDR3 spans 13 residues. CDR3 nucleotides: TGTGCCAGCAGAGACAGAGACCACAATGAGCAGTTCTTC. This gives the protein CASRDRDHNEQFF.

This clonotype was seen ten or more times. The J gene is TRBJ1-2, the V gene TRBV7-8; D uncertain. V shed 5 bases and J shed 2 bases, with 18 bases lying between them. This CDR3 is 16 amino acids long. Per the germline V gene, CDR1 is SGHVS and CDR2 is FQNEAQ. The CDR3 region has the DNA TGTGCCAGCAGCCCAGCAGGCCAGCAATCAAACTATGGCTACACCTTC. Its translation: CASSPAGQQSNYGYTF.

This clonotype was counted only a few times. J is TRBJ1-2 and V is TRBV19; TRBD1 agrees at 7 bases. The ends lost 8 bases at V and 3 bases at J; junction bases unmatched: 18. Germline V gene sequence: CDR1 LNHDA, CDR2 SQIVND (reference sequence). The CDR3 covers 17 residues. As DNA, the CDR3 is TGTGCCAGTGCTGGATGGAGCGAAGGGGGCTTCGACTATGGCTACACCTTC. Its protein is CASAGWSEGGFDYGYTF.

The chain employs TRBV5-6 and TRBJ1-1, with D possibly matching TRBD1 (6 bases). CDR3 size: 15 residues. Per germline, CDR1 SGHDT and CDR2 YYEEEE. V gave up 1 base and J gave up 2 bases, with 12 bases separating them. The CDR3: CASSLSDSLNTEAFF. The CDR3 nucleotides are TGTGCCAGCAGCTTGTCGGACAGCCTTAACACTGAAGCTTTCTTT.

This clonotype was seen at least ten times. The chain carries TRBV7-8 and TRBJ2-5; D could derive from TRBD1 or TRBD2 (6 bases each). The CDR3 loop spans 15 amino acids. Germline CDR1 is SGHVS and CDR2 is FQNEAQ. V dropped 4 bases and J dropped 5 bases, with 17 bases sitting between them. The CDR3 spells CASSSLGGSGETQYF. CDR3 nucleotide sequence: TGTGCCAGCAGCTCCCTGGGGGGCAGCGGGGAGACCCAGTACTTC. Full variable domain (rest looked up from reference TRBV7-8 and TRBJ2-5): GAGVSQSPRYKVAKRGQDVALRCDPISGHVSLFWYQQALGQGPEFLTYFQNEAQLDKSGLPSDRFFAERPEGSVSTLKIQRTQQEDSAVYLCASSSLGGSGETQYFGPGTRLLVL.

Comment on this clonotype: This may come from a read error, since a much larger clone is one base off. The J gene is TRBJ1-1, the V gene TRBV7-9, with D possibly TRBD1 on 6 matching bases. V lost 1 base, J lost 3 bases, and 12 bases lay in between. The CDR3 runs 15 residues. Per the germline V gene, CDR1 is SEHNR and CDR2 is FQNEAQ (reference sequence). The CDR3 nucleotides read TGTGCCAGCAGCTTAGGTCTTACAGGGCACACTGAAGCTTTCTTT. Protein: CASSLGLTGHTEAFF.

The chain is built from TRBV7-9 and TRBJ1-1; perhaps TRBD1 as D (5 bases). This CDR3 comprises 12 residues. Trimming took off 5 bases at V and 5 bases at J, with 9 bases between the two ends. Germline CDR1 SEHNR, CDR2 FQNEAQ (reference sequence). This CDR3 is CASSPRETEAFF. The CDR3 bases are TGTGCCAGCAGCCCCAGGGAAACTGAAGCTTTCTTT.

This clonotype has a count of ten or more. CDR3 sequence: CASSSANVLTF. For the CDR3, the DNA is TGTGCCAGCAGCTCGGCCAACGTCCTGACTTTC. The chain carries TRBV7-9 and TRBJ2-6; unclear D gene. This CDR3 contains 11 residues. CDR1 is SEHNR, CDR2 FQNEAQ, per germline (reference sequence). Trimming stripped 4 bases from V and 6 bases from J, with 1 base between.

This clonotype was seen ten or more times. V usage is TRBV7-6 and J usage is TRBJ2-1, with D hard to call. Trimming removed 5 bases from V and 5 bases from J, with 7 bases in between. CDR3 size: 12 residues. Germline V lookup: CDR1 SGHVS, CDR2 FNYEAQ. CDR3 region: CASSQLNNEQFF. The CDR3 DNA sequence: TGTGCCAGCAGCCAGTTAAACAATGAGCAGTTCTTC.

This clonotype turned up a few times. The genes are TRBV5-6 and TRBJ2-7, with a weak D call TRBD1 (6 bases). Per germline, CDR1 SGHDT and CDR2 YYEEEE. The CDR3 has 11 amino acids. The CDR3 here is CASSSSGTPSV. In nucleotides, the CDR3 is TGTGCCAGCAGCTCGTCCGGGACACCTTCCGTC.

The chain carries TRBV7-6 and TRBJ2-3; D tentatively reads TRBD1 or TRBD2 (6 bases each). Per germline, CDR1 SGHVS and CDR2 FNYEAQ. The CDR3 totals 15 residues. Trimming removed 2 bases from V and 3 bases from J, with 12 bases in between. Here the CDR3 reads CASSLMGGRTDTQYF. The DNA of the CDR3 is TGTGCCAGCAGCTTAATGGGGGGCAGGACAGATACGCAGTATTTT.

Ten or more counts support this clonotype. This chain joins TRBV7-9 and TRBJ1-5; TRBD1 matches at 9 bases. Germline trimming cut 4 bases from V and 5 bases from J; bases unmatched to any gene: 12. This CDR3 contains 17 residues. CDR1 is SEHNR, CDR2 FQNEAQ, per germline (reference sequence). The CDR3 coding sequence is TGTGCCAGCAGCTCTACTCGGGACAGGGATGGGGATCAGCCCCAGCATTTT. Translated, it gives CASSSTRDRDGDQPQHF.

This clonotype was counted ten times or more. This sequence joins TRBV6-2 or TRBV6-3 and TRBJ2-2; D unclear. CDR3 size: 15 residues. Trimming cost V 6 bases and J 0 bases, with 11 bases left between them. In germline, CDR1 is MNHEY, CDR2 SVGEGT. CDR3 DNA sequence: TGTGCCAGCAGCCCCGCCCTTACGAACACCGGGGAGCTGTTTTTT. Translating it yields CASSPALTNTGELFF.

This clonotype was recorded many times. The rearrangement joins TRBV6-5 to TRBJ2-3, with TRBD2 matching over 8 bases. Looked up from germline, CDR1 is MNHEY and CDR2 is SVGAGI. V lost 6 bases and J lost 0; bases outside the gene matches: 8. The CDR3 sequence is 16 residues long. CDR3 sequence reads: CASSLTRGGSTDTQYF. CDR3 sequence (DNA): TGTGCCAGCAGCTTAACACGCGGGGGGAGCACAGATACGCAGTATTTT.

This clonotype was seen ten or more times. The chain combines TRBV7-6 with TRBJ2-5, with D uncertain. Trimming shortened V by 5 bases and J by 5 bases, and 9 bases separated the two germline ends. Germline CDR1 is SGHVS and CDR2 is FNYEAQ. The CDR3 is 12 residues long. The CDR3 is CASSPDTETQYF. DNA for the CDR3: TGTGCCAGCAGCCCAGACACGGAGACCCAGTACTTC.

Here the CDR3 reads CASSLRGSSWEQYF. Written as DNA, the CDR3 is TGTGCCAGCAGTTTAAGGGGATCATCTTGGGAGCAGTACTTC. The gene calls are TRBV5-4 and TRBJ2-7, with D possibly TRBD1 on 5 matching bases. The CDR3 is made up of 14 amino acids. Germline loops: CDR1 SGHNT, CDR2 YYREEE (reference sequence). Trimming left V 5 bases short and J 7 bases short, with 19 bases between.

This clonotype was observed a handful of times. The gene calls are TRBV5-8 and TRBJ2-1, with D possibly matching TRBD2 (6 bases). Germline-derived CDR1 and CDR2 are SGHTS and YDEGEE. The length of the CDR3 is 15 residues. Trimming stripped 4 bases from V and 4 bases from J, with 15 bases between. DNA for the CDR3: TGTGCCAGCAGCCTAACGGGGGTCTCATACAATGAGCAGTTCTTC. Amino acids: CASSLTGVSYNEQFF. Drawing the rest from reference TRBV5-8 and TRBJ2-1, the complete variable domain is EAGVTQSPTHLIKTRGQQATLRCSPISGHTSVYWYQQALGLGLQFLLWYDEGEERNRGNFPPRFSGRQFPNYSSELNVNALELEDSALYLCASSLTGVSYNEQFFGPGTRLTVL.

The sample holds many counts of this clonotype. The chain couples TRBV29-1 to TRBJ1-3; unclear D gene. Germline V gene lookup returns CDR1 SQVTM and CDR2 ANQGSEA. Trimming pared 1 base from V and 4 bases from J, leaving 8 bases between. The CDR3 is 13 amino acids. The CDR3 loop reads CSVEGPYGNTIYF. CDR3 sequence (DNA): TGCAGCGTTGAAGGGCCCTACGGAAACACCATATATTTT.

In this sample, this clonotype turned up many times. The genes are TRBV7-3 and TRBJ2-2; D perhaps matches TRBD2 (6 bases). CDR3 length equals 14 residues. Trimming took off 5 bases at V and 4 bases at J, with 11 bases between the two ends. In germline, CDR1 is SGHTA, CDR2 FQGTGA. The CDR3 DNA reads as TGTGCCAGCAGCAAGTTGGGGGGCACCGGGGAGCTGTTTTTT. Its translation: CASSKLGGTGELFF. The full variable domain, rest sourced from reference TRBV7-3 and TRBJ2-2, is GAGVSQTPSNKVTEKGKYVELRCDPISGHTALYWYRQSLGQGPEFLIYFQGTGAADDSGLPNDRFFAVRPEGSVSTLKIQRTERGDSAVYLCASSKLGGTGELFFGEGSRLTVL.

J is TRBJ2-2 and V is TRBV2; 9 bases align to TRBD2. Germline V gene lookup returns CDR1 SNHLY and CDR2 FYNNEI. This CDR3 is 18 amino acids long. For the CDR3, the DNA is TGTACCTTCTCCCCTCTCTTAGCGGGGGCCCCGGACACCGGGGAGCTGTTTTTT. It codes for CTFSPLLAGAPDTGELFF.

Many counts were recorded for this clonotype. This chain joins TRBV25-1 and TRBJ1-2; 11 bases line up with TRBD1. This CDR3 spans 14 amino acids. Germline V gene lookup returns CDR1 MGHDK and CDR2 SYGVNS. V dropped 4 bases and J dropped 6; count of bases not matched to a gene: 4. DNA for the CDR3: TGTGCCAGCAGTGTCGGGACAGGGGGGAATGGCTACACCTTC. Encoded protein: CASSVGTGGNGYTF.